The 27 T cell receptor beta chains presented below share a single source sample, sequenced in a study of beta chain features in type 1 diabetes. Broader study findings: Type 1 diabetes patients had moderately but significantly shorter TCRB CDR3s in all four CD4+ subsets.

All of the isolated RNA was reverse transcribed, so expressed TCRB transcripts were sequenced. This table comes from immunoSEQ multiplex PCR, and its TCRdb copy is limited to in-frame clones, with some not included. The table lists 250,000 or so clones, approximately 13% of them singletons. Antigen specificity for these receptors is unknown. The sample comprised naive CD4+ T cells from blood. These receptors were obtained from a man aged 25-45 years with type 1 diabetes.

The gene calls are TRBV29-1 and TRBJ1-1; TRBD1 matches at 7 bases. The CDR3 contains 13 residues. Germline assignment: CDR1 SQVTM and CDR2 ANQGSEA. V lost 6 bases and J lost 3; bases outside the gene matches: 7. CDR3 bases: TGCAGCGTCCAATATACAGGGGACACTGAAGCTTTCTTT. Its protein product is CSVQYTGDTEAFF.

This rearrangement joins TRBV5-1 to TRBJ2-2; D is perhaps TRBD2 (6 bases). CDR1 and CDR2 from the germline V gene are SGHRS and YFSETQ. V lost 1 base and J lost 1, with 11 bases in between. The CDR3 is 16 residues long. This CDR3 reads CASSLLASENTGELFF. Here the CDR3 DNA reads TGCGCCAGCAGCTTGTTGGCTAGCGAGAACACCGGGGAGCTGTTTTTT.

This clone was seen a handful of times. The chain carries TRBV10-1 and TRBJ1-6; D unresolved. With 5 bases removed from V and 6 bases from J, the gap between germline ends came to 14 bases. The CDR3 sequence is 15 residues long. Germline CDR1 WNHNN, CDR2 SYGVQD (reference sequence). The CDR3: CASSPGLRSNSPLHF. CDR3 DNA: TGCGCCAGCAGTCCAGGACTGAGAAGTAATTCACCCCTCCACTTT.

The gene calls are TRBV9 and TRBJ2-3, with TRBD2 matching 8 bases. Germline lookup yields CDR1 SGDLS and CDR2 YYNGEE. V was pared by 0 bases and J by 4 bases, with 10 bases of the junction left unmatched. The CDR3 has 17 residues. CDR3 loop: CASSVELGLAEADTQYF. The DNA for the CDR3 is TGTGCCAGCAGCGTAGAGTTAGGACTAGCTGAAGCAGATACGCAGTATTTT.

This chain joins TRBV18 and TRBJ2-1; unclear D gene. The CDR3 runs 17 residues. Germline CDR1 is KGHSH and CDR2 is LQKENI. The ends were cut back, 1 base at V and 1 base at J, with 14 bases in the middle. For the CDR3, the DNA is TGTGCCAGCTCACCACGGTCTGGCCTCCCGTCCTACAATGAGCAGTTCTTC. The encoded protein is CASSPRSGLPSYNEQFF.

The chain carries TRBV12-5 and TRBJ2-5; D gene unclear. This CDR3 spans 14 amino acids. CDR1 and CDR2 from the germline V gene are LGHNT and FRNRAP. Trimming removed 1 base from V and 4 bases from J, with 10 bases in between. The CDR3 loop reads CASGLAPNSETQYF. The CDR3 nucleotides read TGTGCTAGTGGTTTGGCCCCAAACTCAGAGACCCAGTACTTC.

As concerns this clone: In the same sample, other DNA sequences code for this CDR3. V is TRBV2 and J is TRBJ2-5, with D maybe TRBD1 (6 bases). CDR1 and CDR2 (germline): SNHLY, FYNNEI. Trimming shortened V by 7 bases and J by 1 base, and 10 bases separated the two germline ends. The CDR3 contains 13 residues. The CDR3 loop reads CASTGQLQETQYF. Here the CDR3 DNA reads TGTGCCAGCACCGGACAGCTCCAAGAGACCCAGTACTTC.

This rearrangement joins TRBV4-1 to TRBJ1-6; 12 nucleotides agree with TRBD1. The CDR3 is 17 residues long. The ends lost 4 bases at V and 10 bases at J; junction bases unmatched: 11. Germline V CDR1 and CDR2: MGHRA, YSYEKL. Written as DNA, the CDR3 is TGCGCCAGCAGCCCCCCTGTCGGGACAGGGGGCGCCTCACCCCTCCACTTT. This gives the protein CASSPPVGTGGASPLHF.

The chain combines TRBV10-3 with TRBJ2-7, with D maybe TRBD2 (5 bases). Germline loops: CDR1 ENHRY, CDR2 SYGVKD. CDR3 size: 14 residues. Trimming cost V 7 bases and J 2 bases, with 15 bases left between them. The CDR3 DNA is TGTGCCATCACCAGTGCGGGCCAAACCTACGAGCAGTACTTC. This encodes CAITSAGQTYEQYF.

This CDR3 reads CASSLALAGSWETQYF. The DNA of the CDR3 is TGCGCCAGCAGCTTGGCGCTAGCGGGTAGTTGGGAGACCCAGTACTTC. The gene calls are TRBV5-1 and TRBJ2-5; 8 bases map to TRBD2. In germline, CDR1 is SGHRS, CDR2 YFSETQ. Trimming removed 0 bases from V and 5 bases from J; junction bases left unmatched: 9. The CDR3 has 16 amino acids.

The chain joins TRBV11-3 to TRBJ2-2; D may be TRBD1 (5 bases). This CDR3 spans 17 amino acids. CDR1 and CDR2 from the germline V gene are SGHNT and YENEEA. With 8 bases removed from V and 1 base from J, the gap between germline ends came to 20 bases. The CDR3 DNA is TGTGCCAGCTACGCGGCCTGGGGTCAGGGGAACACCGGGGAGCTGTTTTTT. Translated, it gives CASYAAWGQGNTGELFF.

The rearrangement links TRBV4-1 to TRBJ2-1; TRBD2 is a possible D gene (5 bases). CDR1 is MGHRA and CDR2 is YSYEKL in the germline V gene. The CDR3 covers 15 residues. Trimming took 5 bases from V and 6 from J, leaving 17 bases between them. The chain's CDR3 is CASSEGLPRGNEQFF. The DNA of the CDR3 is TGCGCCAGCAGCGAAGGACTTCCCCGAGGCAATGAGCAGTTCTTC.

The chain is built from TRBV30 and TRBJ2-1; TRBD2 matches 7 bases. This CDR3 spans 15 amino acids. V shed 1 base and J 6 bases; nucleotides not matched to a gene: 9. The germline gives CDR1 GTSNPN, CDR2 SVGIG (reference sequence). DNA of the CDR3: TGTGCCTGGAGTGCACTTATCCAGCGGGGCAATGAGCAGTTCTTC. Its translation: CAWSALIQRGNEQFF.

This clone has more than one count but fewer than ten. This rearrangement joins TRBV11-2 to TRBJ2-7; 11 nucleotides align to TRBD2. Per the germline V gene, CDR1 is SGHAT and CDR2 is FQNNGV. The CDR3 sequence is 16 residues long. V gave up 4 bases and J gave up 1 base; unmatched junction bases: 6. In DNA form, the CDR3 reads TGTGCCAGCAGCTCGGAGGGGACTAGCGGTTCCTACGAGCAGTACTTC. Encoded protein: CASSSEGTSGSYEQYF.

Note on this clone: Other DNA sequences in this specimen translate into the identical CDR3. As DNA, the CDR3 is TGTGCCTGGCGTTCCTCTGGAAACACCATATATTTT. Translating it yields CAWRSSGNTIYF. This chain connects TRBV30 to TRBJ1-3; D remains unclear. This CDR3 comprises 12 residues. Between the trimmed V and J ends, which lost 5 bases and 0 bases, there was a span of 5 bases. Germline V gene lookup returns CDR1 GTSNPN and CDR2 SVGIG (reference sequence).

The chain has TRBV21-1 and TRBJ2-1; the D call TRBD1 from the table was never checked on the DNA. TRBV21-1 is a known pseudogene. There are 18 residues in the CDR3. The CDR3 DNA is TGTGCCAGCAGCGAACATGTTCGACAGGGCGGAGGGTACAATGAGCAGTTCTTC. Translation gives CASSEHVRQGGGYNEQFF.

This clone was seen a handful of times. The chain is built from TRBV5-1 and TRBJ2-1; 9 positions agree with TRBD2. The trim removed 0 bases at V and 3 bases at J, leaving 13 bases unmatched. The CDR3 runs to 19 residues. Germline values: CDR1 SGHRS, CDR2 YFSETQ. The CDR3 protein is CASSLARLAGTSLYNEQFF. CDR3 DNA: TGCGCCAGCAGCTTGGCCAGGCTAGCGGGAACGAGCCTCTACAATGAGCAGTTCTTC.

The chain combines TRBV7-2 with TRBJ1-1; no reliable D call. The CDR3 covers 13 residues. CDR1 is SGHTA and CDR2 is FQGNSA in the germline V gene. V dropped 5 bases and J dropped 8 bases, with 15 bases sitting between them. The CDR3 DNA reads as TGTGCCAGCAGCCAATATCGGGATATAGAAGCTTTCTTT. This sequence encodes CASSQYRDIEAFF. The whole variable domain, remainder taken from reference TRBV7-2 and TRBJ1-1, is GAGVSQSPSNKVTEKGKDVELRCDPISGHTALYWYRQSLGQGLEFLIYFQGNSAPDKSGLPSDRFSAERTGGSVSTLTIQRTQQEDSAVYLCASSQYRDIEAFFGQGTRLTVV.

This sequence joins TRBV5-1 and TRBJ2-7; 8 bases agree with TRBD1. CDR3 size: 15 residues. CDR1 is SGHRS and CDR2 is YFSETQ in the germline V gene. With V trimmed by 4 bases and J by 4 bases, 10 bases remained unmatched. The CDR3 spells CASSTAGQAAYEQYF. CDR3 in DNA: TGCGCCAGCAGCACCGCGGGACAGGCAGCGTACGAGCAGTACTTC. The variable domain in full, completed from reference TRBV5-1 and TRBJ2-7, reads KAGVTQTPRYLIKTRGQQVTLSCSPISGHRSVSWYQQTPGQGLQFLFEYFSETQRNKGNFPGRFSGRQFSNSRSEMNVSTLELGDSALYLCASSTAGQAAYEQYFGPGTRLTVT.

This chain connects TRBV4-1 to TRBJ2-3, with D perhaps matching TRBD1 (5 bases). The germline V and J ends were trimmed by 1 base and 0 bases, with 11 bases remaining between them. Germline CDR1 and CDR2: MGHRA and YSYEKL. The CDR3 is made up of 16 amino acids. For the CDR3, the DNA is TGCGCCAGCAGCCAAGTAGGGGTGACTAGCACAGATACGCAGTATTTT. This gives the protein CASSQVGVTSTDTQYF.

This clone was found a few times. The J gene is TRBJ2-3, the V gene TRBV4-1; TRBD2 agrees at 8 bases. The junction had 12 bases not matched to a gene; V was cut back by 0 bases and J by 7 bases. The CDR3 runs 17 residues. Per germline, CDR1 MGHRA and CDR2 YSYEKL. The CDR3 protein is CASSQDSRGGPDNTQYF. In nucleotides, the CDR3 is TGCGCCAGCAGCCAAGATAGTCGGGGGGGCCCTGATAATACGCAGTATTTT.

This clone was seen more than once but under ten times. The chain links TRBV6-5 to TRBJ2-7; D is perhaps TRBD2 (6 bases). The CDR3 extends over 14 amino acids. V lost 8 bases, J lost 4 bases, and 18 bases lay in between. CDR1 is MNHEY, CDR2 SVGAGI, per germline. The CDR3 bases are TGTGCCAGCCAGAACGCCGGGACTTCATACGAGCAGTACTTC. Translating it yields CASQNAGTSYEQYF.

J is TRBJ2-6 and V is TRBV30, with a weak D call TRBD1 (6 bases). The CDR3 consists of 16 residues. V was pared by 5 bases and J by 0 bases, with 14 bases between. Germline CDR1 and CDR2: GTSNPN and SVGIG (reference sequence). Here the CDR3 reads CAWGTGTISGANVLTF. Written as DNA, the CDR3 is TGTGCCTGGGGAACAGGGACGATCTCTGGGGCCAACGTCCTGACTTTC.

This clone was detected only a few times. The rearrangement links TRBV30 to TRBJ1-1; D is undetermined. CDR3 size: 13 residues. Germline V gives CDR1 GTSNPN, CDR2 SVGIG (reference sequence). Trimming stripped 0 bases from V and 3 bases from J, with 8 bases between. CDR3 sequence reads: CAWSVIGDTEAFF. For the CDR3, the DNA is TGTGCCTGGAGTGTAATAGGAGACACTGAAGCTTTCTTT.

On this clone: This same CDR3 is encoded by further DNA sequences in the sample. The chain employs TRBV2 and TRBJ2-3; D may be TRBD1 (5 bases). The germline V gene has CDR1 SNHLY and CDR2 FYNNEI. The CDR3 spans 13 residues. Trimming cost V 6 bases and J 0 bases, with 7 bases left between them. CDR3 sequence: CASRGASTDTQYF. The CDR3 nucleotides read TGTGCCAGCAGAGGGGCGAGCACAGATACGCAGTATTTT.

As for this clone: Other DNA sequences of this sample code for an identical CDR3. The CDR3, as DNA: TGTGCCAGCTCACCGGGACAGGGTCGCACAGATACGCAGTATTTT. This sequence encodes CASSPGQGRTDTQYF. The chain links TRBV18 to TRBJ2-3, with 9 bases matching TRBD1. The germline V gene encodes CDR1 KGHSH and CDR2 LQKENI. The trim removed 3 bases at V and 1 base at J, leaving 2 bases unmatched. The CDR3 contains 15 residues. Full variable domain (rest looked up from reference TRBV18 and TRBJ2-3): NAGVMQNPRHLVRRRGQEARLRCSPMKGHSHVYWYRQLPEEGLKFMVYLQKENIIDESGMPKERFSAEFPKEGPSILRIQQVVRGDSAAYFCASSPGQGRTDTQYFGPGTRLTVL.

As to this clone: Within the sample, other DNA sequences also encode this same CDR3. The V call is TRBV11-2, the J call TRBJ1-5; 8 bases are a match to TRBD1. Germline lookup yields CDR1 SGHAT and CDR2 FQNNGV. This CDR3 spans 14 amino acids. V was pared by 5 bases and J by 3 bases, with 3 bases of the junction left unmatched. The CDR3 coding sequence is TGTGCCAGCAGCCTGGACAGGGTCAATCAGCCCCAGCATTTT. Its translation: CASSLDRVNQPQHF.